This entry lists 27 T cell receptor beta chains sequenced from one sample in a study of blood T cells in healthy people across ages. The second PCR ran roughly 6 to 11 cycles with a sample-barcoded 5' primer and J-beta primers. A single record per CDR3 protein comes from TCRdb applying MiXCR to the 5' RACE reads. The repertoire consists of 850,000 to 1,100,000 distinct CDR3 sequences, with 35% to 40% occurring once and the leading ten covering around 12%. Sequencing was carried out using blood. These receptors were taken from a man younger than 35 in good health.

This clonotype turned up a few times. The chain couples TRBV4-3 to TRBJ2-7; TRBD1 might be the D (6 bases). The CDR3 consists of 14 residues. Trimming removed 2 bases at V and 3 bases at J, with 11 bases between. CDR1 and CDR2 from the germline V gene are LGHNA and YSLEER. DNA for the CDR3: TGCGCCAGCAGCCAAAATCAGGGGTACTACGAGCAGTACTTC. Translating it yields CASSQNQGYYEQYF.

Ten or more counts support this clonotype. The V and J genes are TRBV9 and TRBJ1-2, with D possibly matching TRBD1 (5 bases). Germline CDR1 is SGDLS and CDR2 is YYNGEE. Trimming took off 0 bases at V and 4 bases at J, with 13 bases between the two ends. This CDR3 has 15 residues. CDR3 in DNA: TGTGCCAGCAGCGTAGATCCAGGGATGAGCTATGGCTACACCTTC. Its translation is CASSVDPGMSYGYTF. Using reference TRBV9 and TRBJ1-2 for the parts outside the CDR3, the full variable domain is DSGVTQTPKHLITATGQRVTLRCSPRSGDLSVYWYQQSLDQGLQFLIQYYNGEERAKGNILERFSAQQFPDLHSELNLSSLELGDSALYFCASSVDPGMSYGYTFGSGTRLTVV.

This clonotype occurred many times. The chain carries TRBV7-2 and TRBJ1-5; D is unresolved. Trimming cost V 4 bases and J 9 bases, with 16 bases left between them. Germline assignment: CDR1 SGHTA and CDR2 FQGNSA. This CDR3 is built from 14 residues. The CDR3 DNA follows: TGTGCCAGCAGCTCCCCAGGTGAATATGCGCCCCAGCATTTT. Residues: CASSSPGEYAPQHF.

This clonotype occurred a few times. The chain has TRBV2 and TRBJ2-1; a possible D gene is TRBD2 (7 bases). Germline-derived CDR1 and CDR2 are SNHLY and FYNNEI. Trimming shortened V by 7 bases and J by 8 bases, and 21 bases separated the two germline ends. CDR3 length equals 15 residues. As DNA, the CDR3 is TGTGCCAGCAACCCTGGGGGGGCCTCTGGGGATGAGCAGTTCTTC. It is translated as CASNPGGASGDEQFF.

V and J are TRBV6-2 or TRBV6-3 and TRBJ1-1, with TRBD1 matching 10 bases. CDR1 and CDR2 (germline): MNHEY, SVGEGT. J was trimmed by 0 bases and V by 8 bases; bases with no gene match: 3. This CDR3 is 14 amino acids long. This chain's CDR3 is CASGQGGLNTEAFF. DNA for the CDR3: TGTGCCAGCGGACAGGGGGGGTTGAACACTGAAGCTTTCTTT.

The chain combines TRBV20-1 with TRBJ2-7; TRBD1 matches at 7 bases. V lost 6 bases and J lost 5; bases outside the gene matches: 10. CDR3 length equals 13 residues. Germline CDR1 is DFQATT and CDR2 is SNEGSKA (reference sequence). In DNA, the CDR3 is TGCAGTGCCAAATGGGGGACAGAGGACGAGCAGTACTTC. It encodes CSAKWGTEDEQYF.

As concerns this clonotype: One end of the junction does not line up with germline, which may come from a read error. The chain carries TRBV28 and TRBJ2-3; TRBD2 matches at 8 bases. Germline CDR1 reads MDHEN; CDR2 reads SYDVKM. The length of the CDR3 is 14 residues. CDR3: CASSFSGGPDAQYF. In DNA, the CDR3 is TGTGCCAGCAGTTTCTCGGGGGGGCCAGATGCGCAGTATTTT. The whole variable domain, remainder taken from reference TRBV28 and TRBJ2-3, is DVKVTQSSRYLVKRTGEKVFLECVQDMDHENMFWYRQDPGLGLRLIYFSYDVKMKEKGDIPEGYSVSREKKERFSLILESASTNQTSMYLCASSFSGGPDAQYFGPGTRLTVL.

This clonotype showed up just a few times. The rearrangement links TRBV3-1 to TRBJ2-3; 8 bases are a match to TRBD1. The CDR3 has 13 residues. CDR1 LGHDT and CDR2 YNNKEL come from the germline V gene (reference sequence). V lost 4 bases, J lost 6 bases, and 3 bases stayed unmatched. DNA of the CDR3: TGTGCCAGCAGCCCATACAGGGGGGATACGCAGTATTTT. Translation gives CASSPYRGDTQYF.

The chain links TRBV6-2 or TRBV6-3 to TRBJ1-1; D uncertain. CDR3 length: 15 residues. V was trimmed by 2 bases and J by 1 base, leaving 11 bases between them. Germline CDR1 reads MNHEY; CDR2 reads SVGEGT. The CDR3 spells CASSYPLGRNTEAFF. The DNA of the CDR3 is TGTGCCAGCAGTTACCCCCTCGGCAGGAACACTGAAGCTTTCTTT.

The rearrangement links TRBV5-5 to TRBJ1-1; tentatively, D is TRBD1 (6 bases). Trimming cost V 4 bases and J 8 bases, with 15 bases left between them. This CDR3 has 13 amino acids. Per the germline V gene, CDR1 is SGHKS and CDR2 is YYEKEE (reference sequence). The CDR3 reads CASSKGRGPEAFF. DNA for the CDR3: TGTGCCAGCAGCAAGGGACGGGGGCCCGAAGCTTTCTTT.

The chain's CDR3 is CASSYDIPRETDTQYF. DNA of the CDR3: TGTGCCAGCAGTTACGATATCCCGAGGGAGACAGATACGCAGTATTTT. The chain couples TRBV6-5 to TRBJ2-3; D is possibly TRBD2 (5 bases). The CDR3 length is 16 residues. CDR1 MNHEY and CDR2 SVGAGI come from the germline V gene. Trimming stripped 2 bases from V and 3 bases from J, with 15 bases between.

This chain uses TRBV27 with TRBJ1-1; D gene ambiguous. The V end lost 4 bases, the J end lost 3 bases, and 9 bases lay between the germline ends. Germline-derived CDR1 and CDR2 are MNHEY and SMNVEV (reference sequence). The CDR3 length is 13 residues. The CDR3 nucleotides are TGTGCCAGCAGTTCCAGGAGCTACACTGAAGCTTTCTTT. This gives the protein CASSSRSYTEAFF.

This chain uses TRBV29-1 with TRBJ2-3; D ambiguous. Trimming left V 3 bases short and J 1 base short, with 5 bases between. CDR1 is SQVTM and CDR2 is ANQGSEA in the germline V gene. The CDR3 covers 12 residues. Here the CDR3 reads CSVEHGTDTQYF. Here the CDR3 DNA reads TGCAGCGTTGAGCACGGCACAGATACGCAGTATTTT.

The rearrangement uses TRBV2 and TRBJ2-5; D is unresolved. V was clipped by 4 bases and J by 7 bases, with 7 bases between them. CDR3 size: 11 residues. CDR1 is SNHLY, CDR2 FYNNEI, per germline. CDR3 nucleotides: TGTGCCAGCAGTGTAAAAGCGACCCAGTACTTC. This encodes CASSVKATQYF. The full variable domain, completed using reference TRBV2 and TRBJ2-5, is EPEVTQTPSHQVTQMGQEVILRCVPISNHLYFYWYRQILGQKVEFLVSFYNNEISEKSEIFDDQFSVERPDGSNFTLKIRSTKLEDSAMYFCASSVKATQYFGPGTRLLVL.

The chain couples TRBV4-1 to TRBJ1-3, with 8 positions matching TRBD1. The length of the CDR3 is 17 residues. Germline V gene data show CDR1 as MGHRA and CDR2 as YSYEKL. Trimming cost V 11 bases and J 0 bases; bases outside gene matches: 15. Here the CDR3 reads CAPVHPWDRSSGNTIYF. The DNA of the CDR3 is TGCGCCCCCGTCCACCCCTGGGACAGGAGCTCTGGAAACACCATATATTTT.

The chain combines TRBV20-1 with TRBJ1-5, with D uncertain. V was pared by 0 bases and J by 6 bases, with 15 bases between. The CDR3 sequence is 15 residues long. Germline V CDR1 and CDR2: DFQATT, SNEGSKA (reference sequence). CDR3 region: CSARDESFSSQPQHF. The CDR3 region has the DNA TGCAGTGCTAGAGATGAAAGCTTTTCTAGTCAGCCCCAGCATTTT.

V gene TRBV3-1 combines with J gene TRBJ2-1; a weak D match, TRBD1 (6 bases). CDR3 size: 15 residues. The germline V and J ends were trimmed by 3 bases and 0 bases, with 9 bases remaining between them. Germline values: CDR1 LGHDT, CDR2 YNNKEL (reference sequence). The CDR3 loop reads CASSQGDISYNEQFF. The DNA for the CDR3 is TGTGCCAGCAGCCAGGGGGACATCTCCTACAATGAGCAGTTCTTC.

This clonotype was found many times. The V call is TRBV29-1, the J call TRBJ2-5; either TRBD1 or TRBD2 may fit D (5 bases each). This CDR3 has 13 amino acids. Looked up from germline, CDR1 is SQVTM and CDR2 is ANQGSEA. Trimming stripped 7 bases from V and 1 base from J, with 13 bases between. CDR3 protein: CSGRGSFQETQYF. For the CDR3, the DNA is TGCAGCGGTCGGGGCTCATTCCAAGAGACCCAGTACTTC.

This clonotype turned up a few times. The V gene is TRBV5-1, the J gene TRBJ2-7; no clear D. Germline loops: CDR1 SGHRS, CDR2 YFSETQ. The CDR3 loop spans 12 amino acids. Trimming shortened V by 10 bases and J by 4 bases, and 15 bases separated the two germline ends. The CDR3 sequence: CAQTRSCYEQYF. The CDR3 DNA reads as TGCGCCCAAACAAGAAGCTGTTACGAGCAGTACTTC.

This clonotype was seen a handful of times. This may arise from a read error, as a much more abundant clone is one base away. This chain connects TRBV20-1 to TRBJ2-1; the D call may be TRBD1 or TRBD2 (5 bases each). V lost 1 base and J 0 bases, leaving 13 bases between the germline ends. The germline gives CDR1 DFQATT, CDR2 SNEGSKA (reference sequence). The CDR3 totals 16 residues. In DNA form, the CDR3 reads TGCAGTGCTAGAGCGTGTGGGGGAAGCTCCTACAATGAGCAGTTCTTC. As protein: CSARACGGSSYNEQFF.

This sequence joins TRBV10-3 and TRBJ2-5; D not resolved. The CDR3 extends over 13 amino acids. V was cut by 4 bases and J by 5 bases, with 11 bases left in between. Per germline, CDR1 ENHRY and CDR2 SYGVKD. Written as DNA, the CDR3 is TGTGCCATCAGTGGGCTGGGATGGGAGACCCAGTACTTC. It encodes CAISGLGWETQYF.

The chain is built from TRBV27 and TRBJ2-2; D is perhaps TRBD1 or TRBD2 (5 bases each). Germline V lookup: CDR1 MNHEY, CDR2 SMNVEV (reference sequence). This CDR3 comprises 17 residues. V was cut by 5 bases and J by 1 base, with 17 bases left in between. The CDR3 coding sequence is TGTGCCAGCAGTCCGCTTGGGGCAGGGAGGAACACCGGGGAGCTGTTTTTT. It translates to CASSPLGAGRNTGELFF.

The rearrangement joins TRBV27 to TRBJ2-1, with unresolved D. Germline values: CDR1 MNHEY, CDR2 SMNVEV (reference sequence). V dropped 1 base and J dropped 6 bases, with 16 bases sitting between them. The CDR3 has 16 amino acids. The chain's CDR3 is CASSLFSQDAGNEQFF. In DNA form, the CDR3 reads TGTGCCAGCAGTTTATTTTCCCAGGACGCCGGCAATGAGCAGTTCTTC.

This clonotype was counted between two and nine times. The chain carries TRBV4-1 and TRBJ1-1; a weak D match, TRBD1 (5 bases). The CDR3 is 14 residues long. Trimming took off 3 bases at V and 7 bases at J, with 15 bases between the two ends. Germline V lookup: CDR1 MGHRA, CDR2 YSYEKL. This CDR3 reads CASSHSAGGGEAFF. CDR3 nucleotide sequence: TGCGCCAGCAGCCATTCTGCCGGGGGAGGTGAAGCTTTCTTT.

This chain links TRBV7-6 with TRBJ2-5; maybe TRBD2 (5 bases). V was shortened by 8 bases and J by 0 bases, with 13 bases between the two germline ends. The CDR3 is 14 residues long. The germline CDR1 and CDR2 sequences are SGHVS and FNYEAQ. The CDR3 sequence is CASAQRNHQETQYF. The CDR3, as DNA: TGTGCCAGCGCCCAGCGGAATCACCAAGAGACCCAGTACTTC.

The chain links TRBV7-9 to TRBJ2-1; 12 bases fit TRBD2. Germline V gene sequence: CDR1 SEHNR, CDR2 FQNEAQ (reference sequence). The V gene end was trimmed by 5 bases and the J gene end by 2 bases; junction bases not matched to a gene: 7. This CDR3 spans 17 amino acids. The CDR3 here is CASSTTSGGPAYNEQFF. CDR3 DNA: TGTGCCAGCAGCACTACTAGCGGGGGGCCGGCCTACAATGAGCAGTTCTTC.

The chain has TRBV3-1 and TRBJ2-5; D possibly uses TRBD1 or TRBD2 (5 bases each). This CDR3 region has 15 residues. The V end lost 5 bases, the J end lost 1 base, and 14 bases lay between the germline ends. Looked up from germline, CDR1 is LGHDT and CDR2 is YNNKEL (reference sequence). CDR3 coding DNA: TGTGCCAGCAGCGTCATGGGGGTGGGCCAAGAGACCCAGTACTTC. Translated, it gives CASSVMGVGQETQYF.